Listed below are T cell receptor beta chains from one sample, sequenced in a study of regulatory T cells in long-lasting Graves disease. TCRdb used MiXCR to reprocess the multiplex PCR reads, holding one entry per CDR3 protein. The table records 200,000 to 250,000 distinct CDR3 sequences, roughly 18% of them present only once. These data also featured in a second study, about T cells in Graves' hyperthyroidism and ophthalmopathy.

The source material was peripheral blood mononuclear cells (PBMCs), sampled at new diagnosis, from a patient treated with antithyroid drugs. These receptors were taken from a woman in her thirties with Graves disease. CDR3s include the opening cysteine and the closing phenylalanine or tryptophan. The D gene is left open where the match is weak. Not all rows give a size; the values are once, few, many and, for expanded clones, a class.

CDR3aa: CASSPAWEGSTEAFF; CDR3nt: TGTGCCAGCAGCCCCGCCTGGGAGGGATCCACTGAAGCTTTCTTT; v_gene: TRBV6-1; d_gene: -; abundance: many; j_gene: TRBJ1-1
CDR3aa: CASSAWGTGELFF; CDR3nt: TGTGCCAGCAGTGCTTGGGGGACCGGGGAGCTGTTTTTT; v_gene: TRBV6-2/TRBV6-3; d_gene: -; abundance: many; j_gene: TRBJ2-2
CDR3aa: CASSSGQKAFF; CDR3nt: TGTGCCAGCAGCTCCGGACAGAAAGCTTTCTTT; v_gene: TRBV11-2; d_gene: -; abundance: many; j_gene: TRBJ1-1
CDR3aa: CASSPGTSDSGNTIYF; CDR3nt: TGTGCCAGCAGCCCCGGGACATCGGATTCTGGAAACACCATATATTTT; v_gene: TRBV6-1; d_gene: -; abundance: many; j_gene: TRBJ1-3
CDR3aa: CASSTTVSGYTF; CDR3nt: TGTGCCAGCAGTACCACAGTCAGTGGCTACACCTTC; v_gene: TRBV2; d_gene: -; abundance: -; j_gene: TRBJ1-2
CDR3aa: CASSGRDRETINQPQHF; CDR3nt: TGTGCCAGCAGTGGCCGGGACAGGGAAACGATCAATCAGCCCCAGCATTTT; v_gene: TRBV28; d_gene: TRBD1; abundance: many; j_gene: TRBJ1-5
CDR3aa: CASRKTGTGLTDTQYF; CDR3nt: TGTGCCAGCAGAAAAACCGGGACGGGACTCACAGATACGCAGTATTTT; v_gene: TRBV2; d_gene: -; abundance: many; j_gene: TRBJ2-3
CDR3aa: CASTASGHNEQFF; CDR3nt: TGTGCCAGCACGGCTAGCGGTCACAATGAGCAGTTCTTC; v_gene: TRBV9; d_gene: TRBD2; abundance: many; j_gene: TRBJ2-1
CDR3aa: CASRSLAGGYNEQFF; CDR3nt: TGTGCCAGTAGGTCTCTAGCGGGAGGCTACAATGAGCAGTTCTTC; v_gene: TRBV19; d_gene: TRBD2; abundance: few; j_gene: TRBJ2-1
CDR3aa: CASIRGTEQETQYF; CDR3nt: TGTGCCAGCATTAGAGGGACAGAGCAAGAGACCCAGTACTTC; v_gene: TRBV6-1; d_gene: TRBD1; abundance: many; j_gene: TRBJ2-5
CDR3aa: CASSERETDTQYF; CDR3nt: TGTGCCAGCAGTGAGCGGGAGACAGATACGCAGTATTTT; v_gene: TRBV6-4; d_gene: TRBD2; abundance: many; j_gene: TRBJ2-3
CDR3aa: CAISLSPGASGGAILNEQFF; CDR3nt: TGCGCCATCAGCCTTTCTCCCGGGGCTAGCGGGGGGGCTATTCTCAATGAGCAGTTCTTC; v_gene: TRBV4-1; d_gene: TRBD2; abundance: few; j_gene: TRBJ2-1
CDR3aa: CASSGGTGANVLTF; CDR3nt: TGTGCCAGCAGTGGAGGGACTGGGGCCAACGTCCTGACTTTC; v_gene: TRBV2; d_gene: -; abundance: many; j_gene: TRBJ2-6
CDR3aa: CASSLDPLNTEAFF; CDR3nt: TGCGCCAGCAGCTTGGATCCACTGAACACTGAAGCTTTCTTT; v_gene: TRBV5-1; d_gene: -; abundance: many; j_gene: TRBJ1-1
CDR3aa: CASSPAGQGGYEQYF; CDR3nt: TGTGCCAGCAGTCCCGCCGGGCAGGGAGGCTACGAGCAGTACTTC; v_gene: TRBV6-1; d_gene: -; abundance: many; j_gene: TRBJ2-7
CDR3aa: CASSHRRETQYF; CDR3nt: TGTGCCAGCTCACACCGGCGGGAGACCCAGTACTTC; v_gene: TRBV18; d_gene: -; abundance: -; j_gene: TRBJ2-5
CDR3aa: CASSGQKETQYF; CDR3nt: TGTGCCAGTTCTGGACAGAAAGAGACCCAGTACTTC; v_gene: TRBV19; d_gene: -; abundance: many; j_gene: TRBJ2-5
CDR3aa: CASSFIGQGASEQYF; CDR3nt: TGTGCCAGCAGCTTCATAGGACAGGGGGCGTCCGAGCAGTACTTC; v_gene: TRBV5-4; d_gene: TRBD1; abundance: -; j_gene: TRBJ2-7
CDR3aa: CSVLLRGSGYF; CDR3nt: TGCAGCGTTTTGCTCCGGGGGTCGGGGTATTTT; v_gene: TRBV29-1; d_gene: -; abundance: few; j_gene: TRBJ2-3
CDR3aa: CASQTTKGEAFF; CDR3nt: TGTGCCAGCCAAACTACCAAGGGTGAAGCTTTCTTT; v_gene: TRBV6-1; d_gene: -; abundance: many; j_gene: TRBJ1-1
CDR3aa: CASSYSRGKMDNSPLHF; CDR3nt: TGTGCCAGCAGTTACTCGCGGGGGAAAATGGATAATTCACCCCTCCACTTT; v_gene: TRBV6-2/TRBV6-3; d_gene: -; abundance: many; j_gene: TRBJ1-6
CDR3aa: CASSSRGAPNEKLFF; CDR3nt: TGTGCCAGCAGTAGCAGGGGGGCGCCTAATGAAAAACTGTTTTTT; v_gene: TRBV12-3/TRBV12-4; d_gene: TRBD1; abundance: many; j_gene: TRBJ1-4
CDR3aa: CASSLSRNQPQHF; CDR3nt: TGTGCCAGCAGTTTGAGTCGCAATCAGCCCCAGCATTTT; v_gene: TRBV27; d_gene: -; abundance: many; j_gene: TRBJ1-5
CDR3aa: CSGGVTDTQYF; CDR3nt: TGCAGCGGGGGGGTTACAGATACGCAGTATTTT; v_gene: TRBV29-1; d_gene: -; abundance: many; j_gene: TRBJ2-3
CDR3aa: CSVRLWGQPRETQYF; CDR3nt: TGCAGCGTTCGCCTTTGGGGACAGCCCCGAGAGACCCAGTACTTC; v_gene: TRBV29-1; d_gene: TRBD1; abundance: many; j_gene: TRBJ2-5
CDR3aa: CASSYWQGYYGYTF; CDR3nt: TGTGCCAGCAGTTACTGGCAGGGGTACTATGGCTACACCTTC; v_gene: TRBV6-8; d_gene: -; abundance: many; j_gene: TRBJ1-2
CDR3aa: CSAGTGMRTYEQYF; CDR3nt: TGCAGTGCTGGGACAGGGATGAGGACCTACGAGCAGTACTTC; v_gene: TRBV20-1; d_gene: TRBD1; abundance: few; j_gene: TRBJ2-7
CDR3aa: CASSPRTGVYEQYF; CDR3nt: TGTGCCAGCTCTCCGAGGACAGGAGTCTACGAGCAGTACTTC; v_gene: TRBV18; d_gene: TRBD1; abundance: -; j_gene: TRBJ2-7
CDR3aa: CASRIGLAGGFDTQYF; CDR3nt: TGTGCCAGCAGAATTGGGCTAGCGGGAGGATTCGATACGCAGTATTTT; v_gene: TRBV6-1; d_gene: TRBD2; abundance: -; j_gene: TRBJ2-3
CDR3aa: CAISEDQRPNEKLFF; CDR3nt: TGTGCCATCAGTGAGGACCAAAGGCCTAATGAAAAACTGTTTTTT; v_gene: TRBV10-3; d_gene: -; abundance: many; j_gene: TRBJ1-4